This T cell receptor (beta chain) was identified during a study of shared clonotypes between healthy human individuals. General study points: Investigators collected only blood, and repertoires in tissues likely differ.

The repertoire was sequenced with immunoSEQ multiplex PCR; TCRdb's copy has only in-frame clones and lacks some. Counted here are approximately 500,000 clones, almost 97% occurring once; the ten biggest clones make up roughly 0.06%. Adult donors, all healthy and HIV-negative, had no recent acute infections or vaccinations. Comments on this clone: The antigen remains undetermined.

The TCR sequence derives from a woman aged 25-40 years in good health. The sequencing input was naive CD4+ T cells sorted from blood. The subset was: CD45RA+ positively selected.

In DNA, the CDR3 is TGCGCCAGCAGCTTGGAAGGCTCCACCGGGGAGCTGTTTTTT. Its protein is CASSLEGSTGELFF. V gene TRBV5-1 combines with J gene TRBJ2-2; no clear D gene. This CDR3 is built from 14 residues. V was pared by 0 bases and J by 4 bases, with 7 bases between. Germline CDR1 SGHRS, CDR2 YFSETQ.